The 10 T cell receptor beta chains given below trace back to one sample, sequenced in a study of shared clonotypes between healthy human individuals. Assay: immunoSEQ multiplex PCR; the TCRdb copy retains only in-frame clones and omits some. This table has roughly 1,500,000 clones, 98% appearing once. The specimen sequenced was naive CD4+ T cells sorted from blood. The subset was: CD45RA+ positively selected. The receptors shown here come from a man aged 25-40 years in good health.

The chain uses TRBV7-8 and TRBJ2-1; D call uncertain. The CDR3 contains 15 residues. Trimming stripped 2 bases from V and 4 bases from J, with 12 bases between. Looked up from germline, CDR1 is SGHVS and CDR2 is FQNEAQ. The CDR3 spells CASSLRRAKYNEQFF. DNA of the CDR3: TGTGCCAGCAGCTTAAGACGGGCCAAGTACAATGAGCAGTTCTTC.

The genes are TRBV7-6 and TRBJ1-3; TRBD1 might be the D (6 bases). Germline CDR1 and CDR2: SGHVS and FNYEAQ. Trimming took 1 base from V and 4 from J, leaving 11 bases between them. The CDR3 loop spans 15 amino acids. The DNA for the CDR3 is TGTGCCAGCAGCTTAGGTGGGGGCGCCGGAAACACCATATATTTT. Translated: CASSLGGGAGNTIYF.

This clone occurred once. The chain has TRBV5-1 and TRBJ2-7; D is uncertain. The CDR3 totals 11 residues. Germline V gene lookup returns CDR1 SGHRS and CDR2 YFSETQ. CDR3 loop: CVEGWDYEQYF. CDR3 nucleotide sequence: TGCGTGGAAGGTTGGGACTACGAGCAGTACTTC.

For the CDR3, the DNA is TGTGCCAGCAGCCATGTGGGCGGGACCTTCTACAATGAGCAGTTCTTC. Protein sequence: CASSHVGGTFYNEQFF. This sequence joins TRBV7-8 and TRBJ2-1, with D possibly TRBD2 on 6 matching bases. The V end was cut by 5 bases, the J end by 3 bases, with 17 bases between. CDR1 and CDR2 (germline): SGHVS, FQNEAQ. This CDR3 comprises 16 residues.

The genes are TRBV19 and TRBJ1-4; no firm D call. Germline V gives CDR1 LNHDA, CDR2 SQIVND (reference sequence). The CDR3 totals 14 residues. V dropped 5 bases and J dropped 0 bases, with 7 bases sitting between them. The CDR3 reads CASSWTSTNEKLFF. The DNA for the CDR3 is TGTGCCAGTAGTTGGACGTCAACTAATGAAAAACTGTTTTTT.

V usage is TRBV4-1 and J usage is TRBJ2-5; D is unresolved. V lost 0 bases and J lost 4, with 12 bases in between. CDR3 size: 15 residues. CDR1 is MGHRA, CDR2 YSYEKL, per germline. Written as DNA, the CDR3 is TGCGCCAGCAGCCAAGATTGGGCAGCTAGAGAGACCCAGTACTTC. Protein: CASSQDWAARETQYF.

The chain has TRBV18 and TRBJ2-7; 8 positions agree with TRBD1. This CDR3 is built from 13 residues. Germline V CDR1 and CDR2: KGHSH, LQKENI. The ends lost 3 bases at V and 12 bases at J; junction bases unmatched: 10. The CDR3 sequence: CASSPQPGQERYF. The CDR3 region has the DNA TGTGCCAGCTCACCTCAACCGGGACAGGAGAGGTACTTC. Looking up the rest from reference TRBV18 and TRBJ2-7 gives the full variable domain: NAGVMQNPRHLVRRRGQEARLRCSPMKGHSHVYWYRQLPEEGLKFMVYLQKENIIDESGMPKERFSAEFPKEGPSILRIQQVVRGDSAAYFCASSPQPGQERYFGPGTRLTVT.

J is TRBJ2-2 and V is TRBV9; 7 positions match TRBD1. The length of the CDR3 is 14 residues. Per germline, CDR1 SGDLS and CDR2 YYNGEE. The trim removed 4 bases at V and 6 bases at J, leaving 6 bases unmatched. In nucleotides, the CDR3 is TGTGCCAGCAGCAGACAGGGTTCCGCCGGGGAGCTGTTTTTT. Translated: CASSRQGSAGELFF.

CDR3 DNA sequence: TGCAGCGTCGCCACAGGAAACACCATATATTTT. Encoded protein: CSVATGNTIYF. This chain links TRBV29-1 with TRBJ1-3; no clear D gene. The germline gives CDR1 SQVTM, CDR2 ANQGSEA. The CDR3 is 11 amino acids. V was cut by 6 bases and J by 4 bases, with 7 bases left in between.

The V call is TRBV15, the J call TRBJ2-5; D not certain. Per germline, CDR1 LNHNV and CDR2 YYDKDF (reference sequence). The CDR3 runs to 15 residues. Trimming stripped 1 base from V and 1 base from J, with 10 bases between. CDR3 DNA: TGTGCCACCAGCAGAGCAGACGTATTCCAAGAGACCCAGTACTTC. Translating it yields CATSRADVFQETQYF.